These 5 T cell receptor beta chains came from one sample sequenced in a study of Ad26.COV2.S vaccination and SARS-CoV-2 variants. Treatment given: 19 received Ad26.COV2.S at low or high dose, single or two shots; five or six received placebo; per-sample allocation not given. Specimens were obtained on day 63 following the first vaccine or placebo injection. Method: immunoSEQ multiplex PCR; TCRdb's copy keeps in-frame clones and lacks some. Here the sample spans about 680,000 clones, roughly 90% being singletons. Sequenced here: peripheral blood, sampled in a trial of Ad26.COV2.S vaccine versus placebo. The receptor source for this set is a person between 18 and 65 years old who received the Ad26.COV2.S COVID-19 vaccine or a placebo.

This rearrangement joins TRBV18 to TRBJ2-5; D uncertain. With 3 bases removed from V and 5 bases from J, the gap between germline ends came to 7 bases. This CDR3 has 12 residues. Germline lookup yields CDR1 KGHSH and CDR2 LQKENI. CDR3 loop: CASSPSSETQYF. For the CDR3, the DNA is TGTGCCAGCTCACCTTCCTCGGAGACCCAGTACTTC.

This clone has just a few counts. The V gene is TRBV10-1, the J gene TRBJ2-1; the match to TRBD2 covers 9 bases. V gave up 5 bases and J gave up 6 bases; unmatched junction bases: 8. CDR3 length: 15 amino acids. Germline V gives CDR1 WNHNN, CDR2 SYGVQD (reference sequence). CDR3 sequence reads: CASSPGTSPANEQFF. CDR3 bases: TGCGCCAGCAGTCCCGGGACTAGCCCAGCCAATGAGCAGTTCTTC.

The chain is built from TRBV5-6 and TRBJ1-1; unclear D gene. The CDR3 sequence is 14 residues long. Germline V gives CDR1 SGHDT, CDR2 YYEEEE. Trimming cost V 0 bases and J 1 base, with 7 bases left between them. CDR3 DNA sequence: TGTGCCAGCAGCTTGGTAGAATCGAACACTGAAGCTTTCTTT. The encoded protein is CASSLVESNTEAFF.

The chain couples TRBV19 to TRBJ2-2; TRBD2 matches at 10 bases. Germline V gene sequence: CDR1 LNHDA, CDR2 SQIVND (reference sequence). J gave up 3 bases and V 3 bases, and 7 bases lay outside the gene matches. This CDR3 has 17 residues. The CDR3 here is CASSIVLAGWDTGELFF. The CDR3 DNA follows: TGTGCCAGTAGTATCGTACTAGCGGGATGGGACACCGGGGAGCTGTTTTTT. The full variable domain, its missing parts supplied by reference TRBV19 and TRBJ2-2, is DGGITQSPKYLFRKEGQNVTLSCEQNLNHDAMYWYRQDPGQGLRLIYYSQIVNDFQKGDIAEGYSVSREKKESFPLTVTSAQKNPTAFYLCASSIVLAGWDTGELFFGEGSRLTVL.

The chain is built from TRBV6-1 and TRBJ2-7; D is ambiguous. The germline V gene has CDR1 MNHNS and CDR2 SASEGT. The CDR3 is 17 residues long. Trimming took 0 bases from V and 2 from J, leaving 17 bases between them. DNA for the CDR3: TGTGCCAGCAGTGAAGCCGGCTCGGCGGAACGGACCTACGAGCAGTACTTC. Protein product: CASSEAGSAERTYEQYF.